This T cell receptor (beta chain) derives from a study of blood T cell repertoires in COVID-19. Produced via immunoSEQ multiplex PCR; TCRdb's table is partial and in-frame only. The table records around 280,000 clones, roughly 87% of them present only once. The V gene lost 1 base and the J gene lost 10 bases, with 10 bases spanning the gap. CDR3 length: 12 amino acids. Germline V CDR1 and CDR2: SGHAT, FQNNGV. This chain links TRBV11-2 with TRBJ2-5, with a possible D match to TRBD1 (5 bases). Input material: PBMCs or T cells enriched from blood (not recorded which). The source of this sequence is a woman aged 40 to 50 who had recovered from COVID-19. The CDR3 DNA reads TGTGCCAGCAGCTTAGGAAAGGGGAACCAGTACTTC. Its protein product is CASSLGKGNQYF. The full variable domain, in which reference TRBV11-2 and TRBJ2-5 provide the parts outside the CDR3, is EAGVAQSPRYKIIEKRQSVAFWCNPISGHATLYWYQQILGQGPKLLIQFQNNGVVDDSQLPKDRFSAERLKGVDSTLKIQPAKLEDSAVYLCASSLGKGNQYFGPGTRLLVL.